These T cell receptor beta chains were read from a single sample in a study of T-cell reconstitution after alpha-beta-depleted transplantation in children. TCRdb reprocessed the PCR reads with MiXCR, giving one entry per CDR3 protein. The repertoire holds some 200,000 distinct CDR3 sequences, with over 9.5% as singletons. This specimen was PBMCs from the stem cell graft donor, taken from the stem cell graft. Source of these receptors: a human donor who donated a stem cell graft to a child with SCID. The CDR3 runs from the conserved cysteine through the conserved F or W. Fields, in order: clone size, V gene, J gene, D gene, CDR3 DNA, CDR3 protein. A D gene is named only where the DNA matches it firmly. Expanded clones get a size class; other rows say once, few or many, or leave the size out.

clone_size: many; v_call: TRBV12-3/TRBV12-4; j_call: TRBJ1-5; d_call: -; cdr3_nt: TGTGCCAGCAGTTTAGCGTCGCAAACTAGCAATCAGCCCCAGCATTTT; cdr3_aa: CASSLASQTSNQPQHF
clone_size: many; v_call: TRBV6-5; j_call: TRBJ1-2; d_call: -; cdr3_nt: TGTGCCAGCAGTAGACTAAGGGCATGGGACTATGGCTACACCTTC; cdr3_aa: CASSRLRAWDYGYTF
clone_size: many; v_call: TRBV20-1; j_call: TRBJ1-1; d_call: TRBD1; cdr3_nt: TGCAGTGCTAGGGGGAAGACAGGGAAAAAAACTATGAACACTGAAGCTTTCTTT; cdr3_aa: CSARGKTGKKTMNTEAFF
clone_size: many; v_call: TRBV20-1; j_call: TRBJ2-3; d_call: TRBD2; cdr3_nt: TGCAGTGCTAGAGTTGGGAGCGGGGGGAGTACAGATACGCAGTATTTT; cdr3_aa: CSARVGSGGSTDTQYF
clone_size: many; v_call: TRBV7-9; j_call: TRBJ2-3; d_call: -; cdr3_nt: TGTGCCAGCAGCTTAGGGTATGAGGGTGCAGATACGCAGTATTTT; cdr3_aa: CASSLGYEGADTQYF
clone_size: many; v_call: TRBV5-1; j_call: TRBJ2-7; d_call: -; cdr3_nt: TGCGCCAGCTTTACGGACAGCTACGAGCAGTACTTC; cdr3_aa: CASFTDSYEQYF
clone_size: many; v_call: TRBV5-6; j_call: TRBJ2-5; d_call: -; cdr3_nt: TGTGCCAGCAGCTTTGGTCAGGGTGGTGAGACCCAGTACTTC; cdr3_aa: CASSFGQGGETQYF
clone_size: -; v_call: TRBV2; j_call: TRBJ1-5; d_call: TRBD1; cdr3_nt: TGTGCCAGCAGTGCGACAGGGGGCAGCAATCAGCCCCAGCATTTT; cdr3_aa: CASSATGGSNQPQHF
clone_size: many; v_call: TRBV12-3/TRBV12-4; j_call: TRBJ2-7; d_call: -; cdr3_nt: TGTGCCAGCAGTTTAGCGGATTGGGGGGCTGGCTACGAGCAGTACTTC; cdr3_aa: CASSLADWGAGYEQYF
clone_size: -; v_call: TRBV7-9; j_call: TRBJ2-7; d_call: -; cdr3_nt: TGTGCCAGCAGCTCTAGGCCCCGGGACCAGACTTCCTACGAGCAGTACTTC; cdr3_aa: CASSSRPRDQTSYEQYF
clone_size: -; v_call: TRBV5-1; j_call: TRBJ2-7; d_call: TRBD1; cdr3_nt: TGCGCCAGCAGCCCCCTGGGGGACAGCTACGAGCAGTACTTC; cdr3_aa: CASSPLGDSYEQYF
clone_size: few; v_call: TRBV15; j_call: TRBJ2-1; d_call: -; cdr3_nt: TGTGCCACCAGCAGAGATCGGAGCGGCGGTGGGCAGTTCTTC; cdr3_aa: CATSRDRSGGGQFF
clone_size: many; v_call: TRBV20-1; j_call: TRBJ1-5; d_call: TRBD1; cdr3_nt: TGCAGTGCTAGAGACAGGGGGCGTGTCAATCAGCCCCAGCATTTT; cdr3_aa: CSARDRGRVNQPQHF
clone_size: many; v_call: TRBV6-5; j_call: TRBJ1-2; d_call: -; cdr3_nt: TGTGCCAGCAGTTACGGCCAGGGGCGGAGGGCTAACTATGGCTACACCTTC; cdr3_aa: CASSYGQGRRANYGYTF
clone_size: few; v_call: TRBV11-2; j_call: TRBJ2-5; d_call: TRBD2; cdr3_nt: TGTGCCAGCAGCTTCCTCGCCATGGGGGCGGGGGGGTCGGAGACCCAGTACTTC; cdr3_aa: CASSFLAMGAGGSETQYF
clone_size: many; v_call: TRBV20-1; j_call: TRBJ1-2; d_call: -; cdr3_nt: TGCAGTGCCGAGATGTCTAACTATGGCTACACCTTC; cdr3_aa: CSAEMSNYGYTF
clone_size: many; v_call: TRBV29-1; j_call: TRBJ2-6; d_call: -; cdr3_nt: TGCAGCGTTGAAGACGAGAGCGGCAGAGGATCTTTCGCGGGGGCCAACGTCCTGACTTTC; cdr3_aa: CSVEDESGRGSFAGANVLTF
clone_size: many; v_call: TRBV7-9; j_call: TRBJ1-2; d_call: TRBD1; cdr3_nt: TGTGCCCAACCCAGGGGGGGGACTAACTATGGCTACACCTTC; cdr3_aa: CAQPRGGTNYGYTF
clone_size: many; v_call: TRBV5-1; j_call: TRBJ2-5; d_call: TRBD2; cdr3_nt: TGCGCCAGCAGCCCTGGACTAGCGGAAGAGACCCAGTACTTC; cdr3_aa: CASSPGLAEETQYF
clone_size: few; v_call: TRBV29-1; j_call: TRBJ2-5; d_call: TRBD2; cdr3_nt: TGCAGCGTTTTCCTAACGGGGGGGCCCGAGACCCAGTACTTC; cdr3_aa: CSVFLTGGPETQYF
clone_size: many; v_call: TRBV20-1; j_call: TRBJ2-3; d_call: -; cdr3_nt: TGCAGTGCTAGAGACTTTAGGGGGGAGGGCACAGATACGCAGTATTTT; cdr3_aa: CSARDFRGEGTDTQYF
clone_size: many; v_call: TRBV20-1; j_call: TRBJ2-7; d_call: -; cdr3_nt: TGCAGTGCTAACCAACAGGGATACGAGCAGTACTTC; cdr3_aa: CSANQQGYEQYF